This T cell receptor beta chain derives from a study of human T cells and chemical hapten exposure. Study in general: Upper inner arm skin measuring approximately 2 cm by approximately 2 cm received 2% DPC for sensitization.

TCRdb re-analysed the RACE reads in MiXCR, keeping a single row per CDR3 protein. The sample includes 300,000 to 450,000 distinct CDR3 sequences, nearly 5% of them seen just once. At least ten counts were recorded for this clonotype. Its matching antigen is unknown. Documented time point: patch test 1, 2 weeks after DPC sensitization. Treatment here: therapeutic diphenylcyclopropenone sensitization with weekly scalp DPC. General study points: Sensitization with DPC brought no change to TCRs above 1 in 1000 in frequency. In comparison with controls, expanded TCRs gave rise to a significantly larger number of large CDR3 similarity clusters.

This CDR3 region has 15 residues. The V end was cut by 3 bases, the J end by 4 bases, with 17 bases between. The germline V gene has CDR1 SGHDT and CDR2 YYEEEE. The chain links TRBV5-6 to TRBJ2-7; no clear D gene. This specimen was whole blood, taken in connection with sensitization to the hapten diphenylcyclopropenone (DPC). This clonotype was sampled from a woman between 50 and 59 years old with alopecia areata. Some clones in this sample may be carry-over from other donors' samples. CDR3 DNA sequence: TGTGCCAGCAGCTCCCTCGGCGACTTAACTTACGAGCAGTACTTC. This gives the protein CASSSLGDLTYEQYF.